This passage covers 4 T cell receptor beta chains from one sample sequenced in a study of OX40 agonist ivuxolimab in advanced cancers. This table comes from immunoSEQ multiplex PCR, and its TCRdb copy is limited to in-frame clones, with some not included. The table records around 70,000 clones, approximately 80% of them present only once. The input for sequencing was CD4+ or CD8+ T cells sorted from blood, taken in a trial of the OX40 agonist ivuxolimab. The receptors shown here come from an adult with an advanced solid tumor such as melanoma, head and neck, liver or kidney cancer.

About this clone: One end of the junction does not line up with germline, which may come from a read error. The rearrangement joins TRBV7-2 to TRBJ1-1, with D hard to call. CDR1 and CDR2 (germline): SGHTA, FQGNSA. The CDR3 is 12 amino acids. The CDR3 loop reads CASSSFNSEAFF. The DNA for the CDR3 is TGTGCCAGCAGCTCCTTCAACAGTGAAGCTTTCTTT.

This chain joins TRBV28 and TRBJ1-1; D remains unclear. This CDR3 is 15 amino acids long. Deletions cut 7 bases from V and 1 base from J, with 16 bases between. CDR1 and CDR2 from the germline V gene are MDHEN and SYDVKM. CDR3 DNA: TGTGCCAGCACCCCTTTCGAGCGAGCGAACACTGAAGCTTTCTTT. Translation gives CASTPFERANTEAFF.

The chain employs TRBV18 and TRBJ2-5; D unresolved. V was cut by 3 bases and J by 1 base, with 12 bases left in between. This CDR3 is 15 amino acids long. CDR1 is KGHSH and CDR2 is LQKENI in the germline V gene. CDR3 bases: TGTGCCAGCTCACCGAGACAAAGCTTCCAAGAGACCCAGTACTTC. Its protein is CASSPRQSFQETQYF.

This chain links TRBV5-6 with TRBJ2-3, with D maybe TRBD2 (6 bases). Trimming removed 4 bases at V and 3 bases at J, with 15 bases between. From germline, CDR1 is SGHDT and CDR2 YYEEEE. CDR3 length: 15 residues. The CDR3 DNA sequence: TGTGCCAGCAGCCCGACCGGGGGATGGACAGATACGCAGTATTTT. Protein: CASSPTGGWTDTQYF.